Presented here are 17 T cell receptor beta chains from one specimen sequenced in a study of blood T cell repertoires in COVID-19. The assay was immunoSEQ multiplex PCR, and TCRdb's table has in-frame clones only and misses some. The table has roughly 250,000 clones, around 88% seen once. Sequences were obtained from PBMCs or T cells enriched from blood (not recorded which). Source of these receptors: a woman aged 40 to 50 with acute COVID-19.

This chain joins TRBV27 and TRBJ2-7, with D possibly being TRBD1 (5 bases). V was pared by 3 bases and J by 2 bases, with 8 bases between. Germline CDR1 reads MNHEY; CDR2 reads SMNVEV (reference sequence). The CDR3 has 13 amino acids. Written as DNA, the CDR3 is TGTGCCAGCAGTTTTGGACAAGCCTACGAGCAGTACTTC. This translates into CASSFGQAYEQYF.

This sequence joins TRBV19 and TRBJ1-5, with D unclear. V lost 6 bases and J lost 7, with 19 bases in between. This CDR3 has 15 residues. CDR1 and CDR2 (germline): LNHDA, SQIVND (reference sequence). CDR3 sequence reads: CASSRLPEGGQPQHF. CDR3 nucleotide sequence: TGTGCCAGTAGCAGGTTACCGGAGGGCGGCCAGCCCCAGCATTTT. The full variable domain, completed using reference TRBV19 and TRBJ1-5, is DGGITQSPKYLFRKEGQNVTLSCEQNLNHDAMYWYRQDPGQGLRLIYYSQIVNDFQKGDIAEGYSVSREKKESFPLTVTSAQKNPTAFYLCASSRLPEGGQPQHFGDGTRLSIL.

The V call is TRBV29-1, the J call TRBJ2-1; 12 positions agree with TRBD2. Germline V lookup: CDR1 SQVTM, CDR2 ANQGSEA. The CDR3 length is 18 residues. V dropped 6 bases and J dropped 0; count of bases not matched to a gene: 12. CDR3 protein: CSVVLRTSGDSSYNEQFF. The CDR3 bases are TGCAGCGTGGTTCTCCGGACTAGCGGGGACAGCTCCTACAATGAGCAGTTCTTC.

V usage is TRBV2 and J usage is TRBJ1-3; no definite D call. The CDR3 is 15 residues long. From germline, CDR1 is SNHLY and CDR2 FYNNEI. Deletions cut 5 bases from V and 0 bases from J, with 11 bases between. DNA for the CDR3: TGTGCCAGCAGTCTGAGGGCAGTCTCTGGAAACACCATATATTTT. Its protein is CASSLRAVSGNTIYF. Full variable domain (rest looked up from reference TRBV2 and TRBJ1-3): EPEVTQTPSHQVTQMGQEVILRCVPISNHLYFYWYRQILGQKVEFLVSFYNNEISEKSEIFDDQFSVERPDGSNFTLKIRSTKLEDSAMYFCASSLRAVSGNTIYFGEGSWLTVV.

This rearrangement joins TRBV6-2 or TRBV6-3 to TRBJ1-5, with 9 bases fitting TRBD1. CDR1 MNHEY and CDR2 SVGEGT come from the germline V gene. The CDR3 sequence is 16 residues long. V gave up 4 bases and J gave up 6 bases; unmatched junction bases: 10. DNA of the CDR3: TGTGCCAGCAGTTCCACGAGGGGACAGGGAGGTCAGCCCCAGCATTTT. This encodes CASSSTRGQGGQPQHF.

DNA of the CDR3: TGTGCCAGCAGCTGGGGGAAGCGGGGCACAGATACGCAGTATTTT. This translates into CASSWGKRGTDTQYF. V and J are TRBV7-3 and TRBJ2-3; D is possibly TRBD2 (6 bases). This CDR3 spans 15 amino acids. Per the germline V gene, CDR1 is SGHTA and CDR2 is FQGTGA. Trimming took off 4 bases at V and 1 base at J, with 12 bases between the two ends.

This clone was seen a few times. The V call is TRBV27, the J call TRBJ1-5; D is unresolved. The CDR3 extends over 14 amino acids. Trimming took off 3 bases at V and 4 bases at J, with 10 bases between the two ends. Germline values: CDR1 MNHEY, CDR2 SMNVEV (reference sequence). CDR3 sequence (DNA): TGTGCCAGCAGTTTCACGGGGTATAATCAGCCCCAGCATTTT. Residues: CASSFTGYNQPQHF.

The V call is TRBV12-3 or TRBV12-4, the J call TRBJ2-7; 12 nucleotides match TRBD2. Losses at the gene ends were 6 bases for V and 10 bases for J; bases not matched to a gene: 7. CDR3 length equals 13 residues. The CDR3 DNA sequence: TGTGCCAGCAGCCAACTAGCGGGAGGCGAACAGTACTTC. Amino acid sequence: CASSQLAGGEQYF.

V and J are TRBV11-3 and TRBJ2-1, with 12 bases aligning to TRBD2. The germline V gene encodes CDR1 SGHNT and CDR2 YENEEA. With 5 bases clipped from V and 7 bases from J, the junction kept 6 bases outside the gene matches. The CDR3 consists of 15 residues. The CDR3 reads CASSKLAGGPNEQFF. In nucleotides, the CDR3 is TGTGCCAGCAGCAAACTAGCGGGAGGCCCGAATGAGCAGTTCTTC.

The chain links TRBV5-1 to TRBJ2-2, with 14 bases matching TRBD2. Trimming took 0 bases from V and 5 from J; bases not matched to a gene: 6. This CDR3 is 18 amino acids long. Germline V gives CDR1 SGHRS, CDR2 YFSETQ. This chain's CDR3 is CASSLAGTSGSGTGELFF. The CDR3 nucleotides are TGCGCCAGCAGCTTGGCGGGGACTAGCGGGAGCGGTACCGGGGAGCTGTTTTTT. The entire variable domain, with the rest obtained from reference TRBV5-1 and TRBJ2-2, is as follows: KAGVTQTPRYLIKTRGQQVTLSCSPISGHRSVSWYQQTPGQGLQFLFEYFSETQRNKGNFPGRFSGRQFSNSRSEMNVSTLELGDSALYLCASSLAGTSGSGTGELFFGEGSRLTVL.

V usage is TRBV6-4 and J usage is TRBJ2-3, with a weak D call TRBD2 (5 bases). Germline V gene data show CDR1 as MRHNA and CDR2 as SNTAGT. The CDR3 sequence is 16 residues long. V dropped 5 bases and J dropped 2 bases, with 17 bases sitting between them. The CDR3 nucleotides read TGTGCCAGCAGTACATCACTAGATTCTTCCACAGATACGCAGTATTTT. As protein: CASSTSLDSSTDTQYF.

This clone has a handful of counts. The chain combines TRBV11-2 with TRBJ2-2, with TRBD2 identical over 8 bases. CDR1 is SGHAT and CDR2 is FQNNGV in the germline V gene. The CDR3 sequence is 14 residues long. The junction had 6 bases not matched to a gene; V was cut back by 8 bases and J by 4 bases. CDR3 amino acids: CASGSSGFTGELFF. The DNA for the CDR3 is TGTGCCAGCGGGTCTAGCGGGTTCACCGGGGAGCTGTTTTTT.

This clone was counted a few times. The CDR3 DNA reads as TGTGCCAGCAGCACGCTAGCGGGAGGCCTCTACGAGCAGTACTTC. It encodes CASSTLAGGLYEQYF. The V and J genes are TRBV3-1 (or the pseudogene TRBV3-2) and TRBJ2-7; 11 positions agree with TRBD2. The CDR3 loop spans 15 amino acids. The V gene end was trimmed by 5 bases and the J gene end by 3 bases; junction bases not matched to a gene: 6. Germline lookup yields CDR1 LGHDT and CDR2 YNNKEL (reference sequence).

In this sample, this clone turned up once. The J gene is TRBJ2-4, the V gene TRBV30; D possibly corresponds to TRBD2 (5 bases). V lost 7 bases and J 4 bases, leaving 8 bases between the germline ends. CDR3 length: 11 amino acids. Germline V gene lookup returns CDR1 GTSNPN and CDR2 SVGIG (reference sequence). As DNA, the CDR3 is TGTGCCTCCGGGGAGAAAAACATTCAGTACTTC. Its translation is CASGEKNIQYF.

The table lists this clone with a few counts. The rearrangement links TRBV15 to TRBJ2-7; D remains unclear. The V gene lost 0 bases and the J gene lost 5 bases, with 2 bases spanning the gap. The CDR3 length is 11 residues. Germline V CDR1 and CDR2: LNHNV, YYDKDF (reference sequence). CDR3 bases: TGTGCCACCAGCAGAGACAACGAGCAGTACTTC. Translation gives CATSRDNEQYF.

This chain links TRBV28 with TRBJ2-7; a possible D gene is TRBD2 (5 bases). This CDR3 spans 15 amino acids. Germline CDR1 and CDR2: MDHEN and SYDVKM. The germline V and J ends were trimmed by 2 bases and 2 bases, with 13 bases remaining between them. CDR3 loop: CASSLRPLGAYEQYF. CDR3 nucleotide sequence: TGTGCCAGCAGTTTACGCCCCCTCGGGGCCTACGAGCAGTACTTC.

V usage is TRBV9 and J usage is TRBJ2-1; no clear D gene. The CDR3 has 14 amino acids. Trimming cost V 4 bases and J 7 bases, with 15 bases left between them. CDR1 is SGDLS and CDR2 is YYNGEE in the germline V gene. The CDR3 sequence: CASSPRQDGNEQFF. CDR3 DNA sequence: TGTGCCAGCAGCCCCCGACAAGACGGAAATGAGCAGTTCTTC.